This T cell receptor beta chain was captured in a study of blood T cells in healthy people across ages. This clonotype was detected many times. A J-beta primer mix and a sample-barcoded 5' primer were used in a second PCR of about 7 to 12 cycles. One entry per CDR3 protein, called by TCRdb with MiXCR from the 5' RACE reads. The profile shows about 640,000 distinct CDR3 sequences, 58% of them singletons. The length of the CDR3 is 13 residues. J lost 3 bases, V lost 6 bases, and 5 bases had no gene match. Total RNA, at least 6 micrograms per sample, was extracted from PBMCs. The sequencing sample was made of blood. The source of this sequence is a man aged 55 to 69 in good health. The J gene is TRBJ2-7, the V gene TRBV12-3 or TRBV12-4, with 7 bases lining up with TRBD1. The CDR3 loop reads CASSLGTDYEQYF. In DNA, the CDR3 is TGTGCCAGCAGCCTCGGGACAGACTACGAGCAGTACTTC.